The 31 T cell receptor beta chains reported below all come from one sample, sequenced in a study of T cell responses to AZD1222 COVID-19 vaccine. Profiled with immunoSEQ multiplex PCR; TCRdb holds only in-frame clones, not every one. The sample lists roughly 130,000 clones, 85% to 95% seen once, with approximately 2.8% in the top ten. The source was peripheral blood, collected on day 0 of AZD1222 vaccination. The receptors here all came from an adult in good health.

This clone was found once. The V and J genes are TRBV11-2 and TRBJ1-2; unclear D gene. Germline V gene sequence: CDR1 SGHAT, CDR2 FQNNGV. The V and J ends lost 4 bases and 3 bases respectively, with 9 bases between them. The CDR3 has 13 amino acids. Written as DNA, the CDR3 is TGTGCCAGCAGCTCTATCAAAGACTATGGCTACACCTTC. The encoded protein is CASSSIKDYGYTF. The variable domain in full, with the rest retrieved from reference TRBV11-2 and TRBJ1-2, is EAGVAQSPRYKIIEKRQSVAFWCNPISGHATLYWYQQILGQGPKLLIQFQNNGVVDDSQLPKDRFSAERLKGVDSTLKIQPAKLEDSAVYLCASSSIKDYGYTFGSGTRLTVV.

J is TRBJ2-7 and V is TRBV27; D gene ambiguous. V was clipped by 3 bases and J by 1 base, with 10 bases between them. The germline gives CDR1 MNHEY, CDR2 SMNVEV (reference sequence). The CDR3 is 14 residues long. The CDR3 loop is CASSFGRSSYEQYF. The CDR3 bases are TGTGCCAGCAGTTTCGGGCGGAGTTCCTACGAGCAGTACTTC.

The genes are TRBV7-2 and TRBJ2-7, with 9 nucleotides matching TRBD2. The CDR3 has 15 residues. CDR1 SGHTA and CDR2 FQGNSA come from the germline V gene. The ends lost 3 bases at V and 5 bases at J; junction bases unmatched: 8. This chain's CDR3 is CASSFDQRGVHEQYF. The CDR3 region has the DNA TGTGCCAGCAGCTTCGACCAGCGGGGGGTCCACGAGCAGTACTTC.

The chain employs TRBV7-2 and TRBJ2-3; tentative D call: TRBD1 (5 bases). V dropped 1 base and J dropped 1 base, with 12 bases sitting between them. The CDR3 totals 16 residues. The V gene's germline CDR1 is SGHTA and CDR2 FQGNSA. The CDR3 sequence: CASSLGSTARTDTQYF. The CDR3 nucleotides read TGTGCCAGCAGCTTAGGGTCGACAGCGCGCACAGATACGCAGTATTTT.

The chain uses TRBV11-2 and TRBJ2-2; unclear D gene. The germline V gene encodes CDR1 SGHAT and CDR2 FQNNGV. The V end was cut by 5 bases, the J end by 1 base, with 11 bases between. The CDR3 has 15 residues. In DNA, the CDR3 is TGTGCCAGCAGCCCGGTTTTGGTGAACACCGGGGAGCTGTTTTTT. This codes for CASSPVLVNTGELFF. The variable domain in full, with the rest retrieved from reference TRBV11-2 and TRBJ2-2, is EAGVAQSPRYKIIEKRQSVAFWCNPISGHATLYWYQQILGQGPKLLIQFQNNGVVDDSQLPKDRFSAERLKGVDSTLKIQPAKLEDSAVYLCASSPVLVNTGELFFGEGSRLTVL.

The chain links TRBV4-1 to TRBJ2-5; D possibly uses TRBD1 or TRBD2 (5 bases each). Trimming stripped 3 bases from V and 7 bases from J, with 18 bases between. Germline V gives CDR1 MGHRA, CDR2 YSYEKL. The CDR3 totals 15 residues. CDR3 amino acids: CASSQGVALPGTQYF. Here the CDR3 DNA reads TGCGCCAGCAGCCAGGGGGTGGCTCTACCGGGGACCCAGTACTTC.

This rearrangement joins TRBV11-1 to TRBJ1-6; D is possibly TRBD1 (5 bases). The CDR3 has 14 amino acids. V lost 6 bases and J lost 10, with 16 bases in between. Germline V gives CDR1 SGHAT, CDR2 FQDESV (reference sequence). The CDR3 DNA reads as TGTGCCAGCAGTCCGGGGCTAACAGAGTCACCCCTCCACTTT. This encodes CASSPGLTESPLHF.

The V call is TRBV9, the J call TRBJ2-7; TRBD1 is a possible D gene (6 bases). This CDR3 comprises 15 residues. V lost 5 bases and J lost 5, with 20 bases in between. CDR1 is SGDLS and CDR2 is YYNGEE in the germline V gene. The chain's CDR3 is CASSPRGFDVHEQYF. CDR3 coding DNA: TGTGCCAGCAGTCCCAGGGGATTCGATGTCCACGAGCAGTACTTC.

The chain uses TRBV28 and TRBJ2-7, with 9 nucleotides matching TRBD1. The CDR3 covers 15 residues. With 4 bases clipped from V and 6 bases from J, the junction kept 10 bases outside the gene matches. The germline CDR1 and CDR2 sequences are MDHEN and SYDVKM. CDR3 sequence reads: CASSSSGTGFGEQYF. The CDR3 nucleotides read TGTGCCAGCAGTTCTTCCGGGACAGGGTTCGGCGAGCAGTACTTC.

J is TRBJ2-1 and V is TRBV15; TRBD2 might be the D (6 bases). The CDR3 consists of 16 residues. Germline V CDR1 and CDR2: LNHNV, YYDKDF (reference sequence). The V end was cut by 5 bases, the J end by 3 bases, with 17 bases between. CDR3 coding DNA: TGTGCCACCAGCGAAGAGGGTAGCGGCCACTACAATGAGCAGTTCTTC. Residues: CATSEEGSGHYNEQFF.

The rearrangement joins TRBV2 to TRBJ2-4; 7 bases match TRBD1. The CDR3 runs 14 residues. Germline CDR1 is SNHLY and CDR2 is FYNNEI. J lost 4 bases, V lost 6 bases, and 6 bases had no gene match. CDR3 loop: CASSPQGPKNIQYF. The CDR3 DNA reads TGTGCCAGCAGCCCACAGGGGCCAAAAAACATTCAGTACTTC.

The rearrangement uses TRBV28 and TRBJ1-2; no clear D gene. The CDR3 loop spans 12 amino acids. Trimming took off 8 bases at V and 3 bases at J, with 10 bases between the two ends. Germline loops: CDR1 MDHEN, CDR2 SYDVKM. The chain's CDR3 is CASVQADYGYTF. CDR3 sequence (DNA): TGTGCCAGCGTCCAGGCGGACTATGGCTACACCTTC.

The rearrangement joins TRBV28 to TRBJ1-5; no reliable D call. The CDR3 has 14 residues. Germline CDR1 is MDHEN and CDR2 is SYDVKM. Between the trimmed V and J ends, which lost 1 base and 5 bases, there was a span of 9 bases. The CDR3 coding sequence is TGTGCCAGCAGTTTATACGGCAGTTATCAGCCCCAGCATTTT. Its protein product is CASSLYGSYQPQHF.

The chain uses TRBV7-2 and TRBJ2-5; maybe TRBD2 (5 bases). The CDR3 is 17 residues long. The germline CDR1 and CDR2 sequences are SGHTA and FQGNSA. V was clipped by 3 bases and J by 2 bases, with 19 bases between them. CDR3: CASSLGVRGTGQETQYF. The CDR3 nucleotides are TGTGCCAGCAGCTTGGGAGTTCGGGGAACGGGACAAGAGACCCAGTACTTC.

The CDR3 loop reads CASSPGTGGTGELFF. The CDR3 DNA sequence: TGTGCCAGCAGCCCTGGGACGGGAGGGACCGGGGAGCTGTTTTTT. The chain joins TRBV7-2 to TRBJ2-2, with TRBD2 matching over 8 bases. This CDR3 comprises 15 residues. Germline V CDR1 and CDR2: SGHTA, FQGNSA. V was pared by 5 bases and J by 5 bases, with 7 bases of the junction left unmatched.

This clone was counted once. This chain links TRBV20-1 with TRBJ1-2, with 7 bases lining up with TRBD1. The germline V gene has CDR1 DFQATT and CDR2 SNEGSKA (reference sequence). Trimming cost V 3 bases and J 2 bases; bases outside gene matches: 6. This CDR3 is built from 14 residues. CDR3 loop: CSASKGGFNYGYTF. The CDR3 DNA follows: TGCAGTGCTAGTAAAGGGGGCTTCAACTATGGCTACACCTTC.

This chain joins TRBV19 and TRBJ2-7; maybe TRBD1 (5 bases). This CDR3 comprises 14 residues. V gave up 7 bases and J gave up 5 bases, with 18 bases separating them. Germline CDR1 is LNHDA and CDR2 is SQIVND (reference sequence). CDR3 DNA sequence: TGTGCCAGTACCACTCCCGGACACCGGGACGAGCAGTACTTC. It translates to CASTTPGHRDEQYF.

The V and J genes are TRBV10-3 and TRBJ1-2, with no clear D. V shed 9 bases and J shed 5 bases, with 19 bases lying between them. From germline, CDR1 is ENHRY and CDR2 SYGVKD. This CDR3 comprises 14 residues. The CDR3 DNA reads TGTGCCATAAAGTCCGGGGTTTTTGGGTATGGCTACACCTTC. Amino acids: CAIKSGVFGYGYTF.

The genes are TRBV6-5 and TRBJ2-5; either TRBD1 or TRBD2 may fit D (6 bases each). The V gene lost 2 bases and the J gene lost 1 base, with 8 bases spanning the gap. Germline CDR1 and CDR2: MNHEY and SVGAGI. CDR3 length: 14 amino acids. The CDR3 here is CASSYRGPQETQYF. DNA of the CDR3: TGTGCCAGCAGTTACCGGGGGCCCCAAGAGACCCAGTACTTC.

CDR3 amino acids: CASSFGRAGTDTQYF. In nucleotides, the CDR3 is TGCGCCAGCAGCTTTGGGCGGGCCGGGACAGATACGCAGTATTTT. The chain links TRBV5-1 to TRBJ2-3; TRBD2 might be the D (5 bases). The CDR3 is made up of 15 amino acids. Between the trimmed V and J ends, which lost 2 bases and 3 bases, there was a span of 13 bases. CDR1 and CDR2 (germline): SGHRS, YFSETQ.

The chain couples TRBV6-5 to TRBJ1-6; D is undetermined. V dropped 7 bases and J dropped 8 bases, with 9 bases sitting between them. Germline CDR1 MNHEY, CDR2 SVGAGI. The CDR3 extends over 12 amino acids. The CDR3 bases are TGTGCCAGCACCATCGGGGATTCACCCCTCCACTTT. Protein sequence: CASTIGDSPLHF.

The genes are TRBV5-4 and TRBJ2-1, with 10 bases fitting TRBD2. Germline-derived CDR1 and CDR2 are SGHNT and YYREEE (reference sequence). The CDR3 has 16 amino acids. V lost 4 bases and J lost 8; bases outside the gene matches: 12. The CDR3 nucleotides read TGTGCCAGCAGCCCCTTAGCGGGAGGTAGGTTAGATGAGCAGTTCTTC. It translates to CASSPLAGGRLDEQFF.

This chain links TRBV5-1 with TRBJ2-3, with D possibly being TRBD2 (6 bases). Trimming took off 5 bases at V and 5 bases at J, with 24 bases between the two ends. The germline CDR1 and CDR2 sequences are SGHRS and YFSETQ. This CDR3 comprises 17 residues. CDR3 sequence: CASSYWVGTGEQDTQYF. The CDR3 coding sequence is TGCGCCAGCAGTTACTGGGTAGGGACGGGAGAACAAGATACGCAGTATTTT.

The chain uses TRBV16 and TRBJ1-6, with 8 bases that match TRBD1. The germline gives CDR1 KGHSY, CDR2 FQNENV. There are 16 residues in the CDR3. Unmatched junction bases numbered 7, after V lost 2 bases and J lost 7 bases. The CDR3 region is CASSQGPHRGNSPLHF. DNA of the CDR3: TGTGCCAGCAGCCAAGGCCCCCACAGGGGGAATTCACCCCTCCACTTT.

This clone was seen a single time. The gene calls are TRBV24-1 and TRBJ1-1; 11 nucleotides agree with TRBD1. The V gene end was trimmed by 5 bases and the J gene end by 4 bases; junction bases not matched to a gene: 5. Germline V gene sequence: CDR1 KGHDR, CDR2 SFDVKD. This CDR3 is 15 amino acids long. CDR3: CATSVPGTGGTEAFF. CDR3 DNA sequence: TGTGCCACCAGTGTCCCCGGGACAGGGGGCACTGAAGCTTTCTTT.

This chain joins TRBV15 and TRBJ2-2, with TRBD2 matching 7 bases. Germline loops: CDR1 LNHNV, CDR2 YYDKDF (reference sequence). Germline trimming cut 7 bases from V and 0 bases from J; bases unmatched to any gene: 5. This CDR3 has 15 residues. The CDR3 bases are TGTGCCACCACCCCCCGGGGGGCGAACACCGGGGAGCTGTTTTTT. Translating gives CATTPRGANTGELFF.

The V and J genes are TRBV6-5 and TRBJ2-1; D is unresolved. V gave up 7 bases and J gave up 5 bases, with 9 bases separating them. Germline CDR1 and CDR2: MNHEY and SVGAGI. The CDR3 contains 12 residues. CDR3 residues: CASIGWDNEQFF. CDR3 DNA sequence: TGTGCCAGCATTGGGTGGGACAATGAGCAGTTCTTC.

The genes are TRBV24-1 and TRBJ1-5, with no clear D. The germline V and J ends were trimmed by 5 bases and 2 bases, with 6 bases remaining between them. Germline loops: CDR1 KGHDR, CDR2 SFDVKD. The CDR3 extends over 13 amino acids. The CDR3 loop reads CATSGQGNQPQHF. The CDR3 DNA sequence: TGTGCCACCAGTGGGCAGGGCAATCAGCCCCAGCATTTT.

The genes are TRBV28 and TRBJ1-5; D gene unclear. The germline gives CDR1 MDHEN, CDR2 SYDVKM. V was cut by 3 bases and J by 1 base, with 16 bases left in between. This CDR3 region has 17 residues. CDR3 protein: CASSFILGTLSNQPQHF. Here the CDR3 DNA reads TGTGCCAGCAGTTTTATCCTGGGCACCCTGAGCAATCAGCCCCAGCATTTT. The full variable domain, in which reference TRBV28 and TRBJ1-5 provide the parts outside the CDR3, is DVKVTQSSRYLVKRTGEKVFLECVQDMDHENMFWYRQDPGLGLRLIYFSYDVKMKEKGDIPEGYSVSREKKERFSLILESASTNQTSMYLCASSFILGTLSNQPQHFGDGTRLSIL.

The chain is built from TRBV6-5 and TRBJ2-7, with 7 bases matching TRBD1. CDR1 is MNHEY and CDR2 is SVGAGI in the germline V gene. The CDR3 sequence is 14 residues long. V gave up 6 bases and J gave up 5 bases; unmatched junction bases: 10. CDR3 protein: CASRRDSILDEQYF. Here the CDR3 DNA reads TGTGCCAGCAGGAGGGACAGTATTTTGGACGAGCAGTACTTC.

This chain links TRBV11-3 with TRBJ1-1; D is unclear. Per the germline V gene, CDR1 is SGHNT and CDR2 is YENEEA. This CDR3 has 13 residues. The V end lost 0 bases, the J end lost 11 bases, and 13 bases lay between the germline ends. This CDR3 is CASSLDPWSAAFF. Here the CDR3 DNA reads TGTGCCAGCAGCTTAGATCCGTGGAGTGCCGCTTTCTTT.